Detailed here is one T cell receptor (beta chain). Its antigen remains unidentified. The source of the sample is a study of T-cell reconstitution after alpha-beta-depleted transplantation in children. Using unique molecular identifiers, the investigators prepared the TCRbeta library. TCRdb independently ran MiXCR on the PCR reads; one entry per CDR3 protein. The sample includes 600,000 to 800,000 distinct CDR3 sequences, around 13% of them seen just once. V lost 6 bases, J lost 3 bases, and 15 bases lay in between. From germline, CDR1 is DFQATT and CDR2 SNEGSKA (reference sequence). The CDR3 spans 13 residues. Notes on the study in general: At one year after transplant, newly produced T cells mostly accounted for T-cell counts and diversity. Several hundred rapidly expanded clones from non-depleted graft cells reportedly supplied alpha-beta T cells about two months post-transplant.

The chain is built from TRBV20-1 and TRBJ2-7; D is unresolved. The specimen was PBMCs, collected before TCRalphabeta/CD19-depleted stem cell transplant. This receptor was identified in a girl aged 2-10 years with congenital amegakaryocytic thrombocytopenia, due to receive a stem cell transplant. CDR3 residues: CSACAPGIYEQYF. CDR3 DNA: TGCAGTGCATGCGCCCCAGGTATCTACGAGCAGTACTTC.